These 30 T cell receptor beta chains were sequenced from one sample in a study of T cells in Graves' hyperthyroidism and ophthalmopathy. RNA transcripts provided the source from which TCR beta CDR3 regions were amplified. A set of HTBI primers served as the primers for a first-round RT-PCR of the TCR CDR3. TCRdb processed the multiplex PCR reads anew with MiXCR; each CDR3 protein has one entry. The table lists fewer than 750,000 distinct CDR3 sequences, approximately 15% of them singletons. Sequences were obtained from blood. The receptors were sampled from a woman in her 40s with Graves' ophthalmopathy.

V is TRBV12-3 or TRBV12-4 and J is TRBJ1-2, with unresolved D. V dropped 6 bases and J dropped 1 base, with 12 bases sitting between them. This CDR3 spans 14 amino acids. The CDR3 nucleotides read TGTGCCAGCAGCCCGTTCCAGAGTAACTATGGCTACACCTTC. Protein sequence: CASSPFQSNYGYTF.

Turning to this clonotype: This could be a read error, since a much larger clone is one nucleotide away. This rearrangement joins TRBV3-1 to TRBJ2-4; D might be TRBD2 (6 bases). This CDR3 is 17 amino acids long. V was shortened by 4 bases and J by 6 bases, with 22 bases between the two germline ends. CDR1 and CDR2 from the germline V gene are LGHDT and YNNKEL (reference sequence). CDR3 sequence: CASSLDRDGGKGNIQYF. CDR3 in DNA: TGTGCCAGCAGCCTCGACCGGGACGGGGGTAAAGGAAACATTCAGTACTTC.

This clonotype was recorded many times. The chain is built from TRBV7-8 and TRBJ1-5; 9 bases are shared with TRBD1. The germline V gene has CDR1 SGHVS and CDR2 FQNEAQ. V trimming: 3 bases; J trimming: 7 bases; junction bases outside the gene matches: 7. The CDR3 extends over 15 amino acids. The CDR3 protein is CASSFGTGSEQPQHF. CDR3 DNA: TGTGCCAGCAGCTTTGGGACAGGGTCTGAACAGCCCCAGCATTTT. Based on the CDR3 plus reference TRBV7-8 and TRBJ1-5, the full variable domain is GAGVSQSPRYKVAKRGQDVALRCDPISGHVSLFWYQQALGQGPEFLTYFQNEAQLDKSGLPSDRFFAERPEGSVSTLKIQRTQQEDSAVYLCASSFGTGSEQPQHFGDGTRLSIL.

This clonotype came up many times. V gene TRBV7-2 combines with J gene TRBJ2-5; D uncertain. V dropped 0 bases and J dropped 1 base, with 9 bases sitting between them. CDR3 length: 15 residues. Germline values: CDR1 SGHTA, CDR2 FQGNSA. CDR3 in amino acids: CASSLAVTVQETQYF. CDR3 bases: TGTGCCAGCAGCTTAGCAGTGACCGTCCAAGAGACCCAGTACTTC. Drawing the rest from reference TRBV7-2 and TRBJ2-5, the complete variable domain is GAGVSQSPSNKVTEKGKDVELRCDPISGHTALYWYRQSLGQGLEFLIYFQGNSAPDKSGLPSDRFSAERTGGSVSTLTIQRTQQEDSAVYLCASSLAVTVQETQYFGPGTRLLVL.

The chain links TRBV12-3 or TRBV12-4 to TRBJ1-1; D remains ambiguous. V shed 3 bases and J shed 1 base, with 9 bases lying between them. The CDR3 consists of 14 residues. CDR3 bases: TGTGCCAGCAGTTTGGCGAATCGGAACACTGAAGCTTTCTTT. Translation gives CASSLANRNTEAFF.

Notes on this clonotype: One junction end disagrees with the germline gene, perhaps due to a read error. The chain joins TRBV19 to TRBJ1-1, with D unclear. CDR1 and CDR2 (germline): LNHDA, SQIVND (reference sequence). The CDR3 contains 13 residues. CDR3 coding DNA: TGTGCCAGTAGTATAGCGAAGAACACTGAAGCCTTCTTT. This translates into CASSIAKNTEAFF.

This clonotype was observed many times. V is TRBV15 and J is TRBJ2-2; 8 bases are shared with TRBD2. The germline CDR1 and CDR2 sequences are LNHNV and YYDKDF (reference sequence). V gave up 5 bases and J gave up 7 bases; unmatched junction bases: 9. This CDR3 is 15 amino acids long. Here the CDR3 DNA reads TGTGCCACCAGCTACCTTAGCGGGAAGGGCGGGGAGCTGTTTTTT. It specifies CATSYLSGKGGELFF. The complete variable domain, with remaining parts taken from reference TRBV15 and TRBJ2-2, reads DAMVIQNPRYQVTQFGKPVTLSCSQTLNHNVMYWYQQKSSQAPKLLFHYYDKDFNNEADTPDNFQSRRPNTSFCFLDIRSPGLGDTAMYLCATSYLSGKGGELFFGEGSRLTVL.

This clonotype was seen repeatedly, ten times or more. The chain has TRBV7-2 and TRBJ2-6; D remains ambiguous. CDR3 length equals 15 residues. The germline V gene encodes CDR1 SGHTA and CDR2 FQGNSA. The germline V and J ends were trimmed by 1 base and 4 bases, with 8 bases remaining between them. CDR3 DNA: TGTGCCAGCAGCTTAGTGGGCTACGGGGCCAACGTCCTGACTTTC. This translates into CASSLVGYGANVLTF.

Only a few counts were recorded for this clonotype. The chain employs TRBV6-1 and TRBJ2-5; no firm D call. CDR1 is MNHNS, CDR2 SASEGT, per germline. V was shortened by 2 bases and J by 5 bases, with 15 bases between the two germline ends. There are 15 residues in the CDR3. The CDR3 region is CASSERLPRSETQYF. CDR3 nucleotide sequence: TGTGCCAGCAGTGAACGTCTCCCGAGGAGTGAGACCCAGTACTTC.

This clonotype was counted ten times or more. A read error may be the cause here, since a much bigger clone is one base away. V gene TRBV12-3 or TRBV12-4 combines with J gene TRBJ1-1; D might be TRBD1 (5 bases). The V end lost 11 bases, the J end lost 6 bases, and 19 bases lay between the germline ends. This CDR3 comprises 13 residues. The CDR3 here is CAHETGWDAEAFF. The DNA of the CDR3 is TGTGCCCACGAAACAGGTTGGGACGCTGAAGCTTTCTTT.

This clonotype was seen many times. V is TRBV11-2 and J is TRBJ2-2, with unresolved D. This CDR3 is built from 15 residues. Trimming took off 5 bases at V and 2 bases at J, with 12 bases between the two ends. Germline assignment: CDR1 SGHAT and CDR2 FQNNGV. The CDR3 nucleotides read TGTGCCAGCAGCCAGAGGCAGGTCAACACCGGGGAGCTGTTTTTT. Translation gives CASSQRQVNTGELFF. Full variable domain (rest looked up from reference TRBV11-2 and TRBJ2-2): EAGVAQSPRYKIIEKRQSVAFWCNPISGHATLYWYQQILGQGPKLLIQFQNNGVVDDSQLPKDRFSAERLKGVDSTLKIQPAKLEDSAVYLCASSQRQVNTGELFFGEGSRLTVL.

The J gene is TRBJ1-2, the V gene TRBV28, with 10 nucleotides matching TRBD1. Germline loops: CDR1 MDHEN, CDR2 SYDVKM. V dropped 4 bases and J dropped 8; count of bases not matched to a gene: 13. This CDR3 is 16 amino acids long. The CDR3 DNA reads TGTGCCAGCAGTTCCCGGGACAGGGGTTTCGCTAGGGGCTACACCTTC. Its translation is CASSSRDRGFARGYTF.

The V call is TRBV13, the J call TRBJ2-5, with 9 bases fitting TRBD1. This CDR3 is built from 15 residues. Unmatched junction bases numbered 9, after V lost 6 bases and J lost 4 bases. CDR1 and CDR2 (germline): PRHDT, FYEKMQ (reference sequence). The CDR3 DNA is TGTGCCAGCAGGCGCGACACAGGGGGCGCAGAGACCCAGTACTTC. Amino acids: CASRRDTGGAETQYF.

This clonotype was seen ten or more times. CDR3 nucleotides: TGTGCCACCAGCAGGCTAGCGGCGAACACCGGGGAGCTGTTTTTT. As protein: CATSRLAANTGELFF. The genes are TRBV15 and TRBJ2-2; 7 positions agree with TRBD2. This CDR3 is 15 amino acids long. Germline V lookup: CDR1 LNHNV, CDR2 YYDKDF (reference sequence). J gave up 0 bases and V 3 bases, and 1 base lay outside the gene matches.

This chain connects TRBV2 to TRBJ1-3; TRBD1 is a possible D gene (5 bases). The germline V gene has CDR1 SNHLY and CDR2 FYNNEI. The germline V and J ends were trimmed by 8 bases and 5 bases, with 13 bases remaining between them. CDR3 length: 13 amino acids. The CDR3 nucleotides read TGTGCCAGCCACCGGGACCGAAGAAACACCATATATTTT. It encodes CASHRDRRNTIYF.

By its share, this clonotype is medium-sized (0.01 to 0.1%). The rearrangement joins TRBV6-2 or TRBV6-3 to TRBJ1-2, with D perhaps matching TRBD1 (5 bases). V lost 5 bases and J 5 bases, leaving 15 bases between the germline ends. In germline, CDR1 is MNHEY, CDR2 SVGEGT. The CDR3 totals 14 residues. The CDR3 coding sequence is TGTGCCAGCAGTAAGACTACGGAGGGGTATGGCTACACCTTC. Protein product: CASSKTTEGYGYTF.

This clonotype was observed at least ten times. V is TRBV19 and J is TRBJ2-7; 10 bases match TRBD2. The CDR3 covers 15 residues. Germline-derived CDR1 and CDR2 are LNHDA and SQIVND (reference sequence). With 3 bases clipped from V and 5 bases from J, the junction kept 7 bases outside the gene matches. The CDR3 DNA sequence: TGTGCCAGTAGTATTATCACTAGCGGGAATCACGAGCAGTACTTC. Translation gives CASSIITSGNHEQYF. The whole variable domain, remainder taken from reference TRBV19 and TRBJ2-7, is DGGITQSPKYLFRKEGQNVTLSCEQNLNHDAMYWYRQDPGQGLRLIYYSQIVNDFQKGDIAEGYSVSREKKESFPLTVTSAQKNPTAFYLCASSIITSGNHEQYFGPGTRLTVT.

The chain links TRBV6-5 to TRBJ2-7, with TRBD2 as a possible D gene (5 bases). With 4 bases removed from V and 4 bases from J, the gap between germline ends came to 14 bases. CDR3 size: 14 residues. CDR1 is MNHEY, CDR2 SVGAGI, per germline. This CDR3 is CASSLRTDFYEQYF. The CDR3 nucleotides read TGTGCCAGCAGTTTGCGGACTGATTTTTACGAGCAGTACTTC.

The CDR3 nucleotides read TGTGCCACCAGTGAGGTACTAGCGGGTTACAATGAGCAGTTCTTC. Its translation: CATSEVLAGYNEQFF. The chain uses TRBV24-1 and TRBJ2-1, with TRBD2 identical over 9 bases. Trimming removed 4 bases from V and 4 bases from J; junction bases left unmatched: 4. The germline gives CDR1 KGHDR, CDR2 SFDVKD. The CDR3 covers 15 residues.

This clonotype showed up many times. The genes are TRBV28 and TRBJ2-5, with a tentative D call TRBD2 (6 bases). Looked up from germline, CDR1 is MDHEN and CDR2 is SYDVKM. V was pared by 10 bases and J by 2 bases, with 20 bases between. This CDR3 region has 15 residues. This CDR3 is CATGLLGVGQETQYF. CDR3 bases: TGTGCCACGGGACTCCTCGGAGTTGGTCAAGAGACCCAGTACTTC.

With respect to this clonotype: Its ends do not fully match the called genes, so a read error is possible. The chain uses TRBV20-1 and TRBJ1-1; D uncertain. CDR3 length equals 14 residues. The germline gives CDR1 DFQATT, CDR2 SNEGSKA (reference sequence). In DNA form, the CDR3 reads TGCAGTGCTAGTAAGGTTGCAAGGAACACTAAAGCTTTCTTT. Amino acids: CSASKVARNTKAFF.

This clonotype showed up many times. Here the CDR3 DNA reads TGTGCCAGCCGAAGATTCTATGGCTACACCTTC. Translating it yields CASRRFYGYTF. The chain joins TRBV28 to TRBJ1-2, with D uncertain. CDR1 is MDHEN and CDR2 is SYDVKM in the germline V gene. The CDR3 totals 11 residues. Trimming took off 8 bases at V and 4 bases at J, with 8 bases between the two ends.

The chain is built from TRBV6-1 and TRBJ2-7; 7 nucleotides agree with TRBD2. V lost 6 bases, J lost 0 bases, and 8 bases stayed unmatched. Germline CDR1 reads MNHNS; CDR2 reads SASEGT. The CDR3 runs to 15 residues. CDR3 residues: CASSQRASGSYEQYF. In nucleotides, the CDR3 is TGTGCCAGCAGCCAAAGGGCTAGCGGCTCCTACGAGCAGTACTTC.

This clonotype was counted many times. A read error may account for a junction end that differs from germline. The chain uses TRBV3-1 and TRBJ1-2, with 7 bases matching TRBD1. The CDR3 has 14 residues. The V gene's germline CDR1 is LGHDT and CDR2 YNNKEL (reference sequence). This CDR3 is CASSQDTGAPPTSF. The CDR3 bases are TGTGCCAGCAGCCAAGATACAGGGGCACCTCCTACCTCCTTC.

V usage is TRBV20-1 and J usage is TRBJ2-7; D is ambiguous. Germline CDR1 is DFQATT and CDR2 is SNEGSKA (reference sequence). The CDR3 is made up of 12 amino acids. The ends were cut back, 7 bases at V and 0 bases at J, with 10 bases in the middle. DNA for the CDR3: TGCAGTGTGGTGCTATCCTCCTACGAGCAGTACTTC. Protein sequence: CSVVLSSYEQYF.

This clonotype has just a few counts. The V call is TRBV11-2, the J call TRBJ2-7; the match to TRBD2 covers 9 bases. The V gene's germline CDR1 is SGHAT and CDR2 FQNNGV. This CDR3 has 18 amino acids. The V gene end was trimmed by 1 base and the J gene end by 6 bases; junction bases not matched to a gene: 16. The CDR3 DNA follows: TGTGCCAGCAGCTTAGGGTTTGTGGCGGGAGGGCCGGTTTCCGAGCAGTACTTC. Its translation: CASSLGFVAGGPVSEQYF.

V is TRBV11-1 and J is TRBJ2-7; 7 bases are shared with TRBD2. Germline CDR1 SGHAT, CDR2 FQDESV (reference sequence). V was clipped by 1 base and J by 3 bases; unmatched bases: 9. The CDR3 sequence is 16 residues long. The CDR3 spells CASSLEGRESDYEQYF. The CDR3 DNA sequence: TGTGCCAGCAGCTTAGAGGGGCGGGAGTCGGACTACGAGCAGTACTTC.

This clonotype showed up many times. The CDR3 DNA reads TGTGCCAGCAGTTACTCGAACAGGGGCTACACCTTC. Translating gives CASSYSNRGYTF. This chain links TRBV6-2 or TRBV6-3 with TRBJ1-2; maybe TRBD1 (5 bases). The CDR3 sequence is 12 residues long. V dropped 0 bases and J dropped 8 bases, with 7 bases sitting between them. Germline assignment: CDR1 MNHEY and CDR2 SVGEGT.

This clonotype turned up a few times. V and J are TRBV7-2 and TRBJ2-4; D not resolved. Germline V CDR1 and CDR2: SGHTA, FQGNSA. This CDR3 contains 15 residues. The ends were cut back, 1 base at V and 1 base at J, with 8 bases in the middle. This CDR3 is CASSLDEEAKNIQYF. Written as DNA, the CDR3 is TGTGCCAGCAGCTTAGACGAAGAGGCCAAAAACATTCAGTACTTC.

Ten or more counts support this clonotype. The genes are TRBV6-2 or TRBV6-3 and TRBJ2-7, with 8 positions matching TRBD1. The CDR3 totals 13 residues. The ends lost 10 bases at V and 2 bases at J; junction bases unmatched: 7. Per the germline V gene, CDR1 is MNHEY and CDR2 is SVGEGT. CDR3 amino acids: CAIRKTGAYEQYF. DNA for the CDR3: TGTGCCATACGTAAGACAGGGGCCTACGAGCAGTACTTC.